This T cell receptor beta chain was sequenced for a study of chemoradiotherapy in HPV16-positive cancers. CDR1 is DFQATT and CDR2 is SNEGSKA in the germline V gene (reference sequence). Trimming pared 1 base from V and 6 bases from J, leaving 5 bases between. This CDR3 is built from 11 residues. TCRdb's copy holds only in-frame clones and misses some; the assay was immunoSEQ multiplex PCR. This sample carries about 1,000 clones, roughly 90% of them seen once, and the ten largest clones take around 10%. The rearrangement uses TRBV20-1 and TRBJ2-3; unclear D gene. The receptor's source is a human donor with HPV-associated anogenital cancer. The sample here was tumor tissue, taken from a patient who underwent chemoradiotherapy. CDR3 protein: CSARVGDTQYF. The CDR3 DNA follows: TGCAGTGCTAGAGTAGGGGATACGCAGTATTTT.